This T cell receptor beta chain was captured in a study of response to subunit inactivated influenza vaccine. This clonotype was detected only a few times. Its antigen is undetermined. TCRdb independently ran MiXCR on the RT-PCR reads; one entry per CDR3 protein. The sample lists a few hundred thousand distinct CDR3 sequences; roughly 7.9% were seen once. Study outcomes and limitations: The authors suggested that every seasonal influenza vaccination recruits few new T cells.

This CDR3 is built from 16 residues. Germline trimming cut 4 bases from V and 4 bases from J; bases unmatched to any gene: 8. Germline V lookup: CDR1 SGHKS, CDR2 YYEKEE (reference sequence). The chain couples TRBV5-5 to TRBJ2-1; 10 bases map to TRBD1. The sequencing used PBMCs from blood, collected roughly 24 months after vaccination. The TCR comes from a man between 50 and 69 years old who received an inactivated influenza vaccine. The CDR3 nucleotides read TGTGCCAGCAGCATCAGACAGGGGGCCGTGTACAATGAGCAGTTCTTC. Translation: CASSIRQGAVYNEQFF.